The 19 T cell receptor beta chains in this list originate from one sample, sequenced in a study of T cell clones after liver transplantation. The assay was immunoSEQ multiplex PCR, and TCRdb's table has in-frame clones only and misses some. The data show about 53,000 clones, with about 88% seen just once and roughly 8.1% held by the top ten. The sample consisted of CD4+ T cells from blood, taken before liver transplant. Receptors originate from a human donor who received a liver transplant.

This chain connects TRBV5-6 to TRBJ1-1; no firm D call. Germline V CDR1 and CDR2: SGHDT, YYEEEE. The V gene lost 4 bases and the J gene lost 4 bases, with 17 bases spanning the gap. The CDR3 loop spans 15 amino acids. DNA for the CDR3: TGTGCCAGCAGCCTTCGTATTCTCGCCAGCACTGAAGCTTTCTTT. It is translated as CASSLRILASTEAFF.

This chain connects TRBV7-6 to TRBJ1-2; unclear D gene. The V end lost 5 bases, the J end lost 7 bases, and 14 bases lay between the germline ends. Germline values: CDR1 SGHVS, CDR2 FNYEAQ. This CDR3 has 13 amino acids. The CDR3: CASSPTGWGGYTF. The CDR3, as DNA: TGTGCCAGCAGCCCGACCGGGTGGGGTGGCTACACCTTC.

CDR3 in DNA: TGTGCCAGCAGCGTAGGACTCATTGATACGCAGTATTTT. Protein: CASSVGLIDTQYF. The rearrangement links TRBV9 to TRBJ2-3; D is uncertain. This CDR3 region has 13 residues. Between the trimmed V and J ends, which lost 0 bases and 6 bases, there was a span of 8 bases. The germline CDR1 and CDR2 sequences are SGDLS and YYNGEE.

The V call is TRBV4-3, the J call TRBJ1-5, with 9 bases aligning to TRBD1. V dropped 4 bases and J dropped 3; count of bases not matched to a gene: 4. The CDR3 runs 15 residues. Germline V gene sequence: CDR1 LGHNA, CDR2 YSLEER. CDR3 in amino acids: CASSPGQGLNQPQHF. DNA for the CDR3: TGCGCCAGCAGCCCGGGACAGGGCCTCAATCAGCCCCAGCATTTT.

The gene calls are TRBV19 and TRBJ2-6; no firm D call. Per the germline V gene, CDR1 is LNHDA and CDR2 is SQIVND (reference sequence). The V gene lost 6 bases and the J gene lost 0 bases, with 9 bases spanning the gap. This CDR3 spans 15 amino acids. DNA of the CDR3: TGTGCCAGTAGCAATCTCCCCTCTGGGGCCAACGTCCTGACTTTC. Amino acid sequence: CASSNLPSGANVLTF.

DNA for the CDR3: TGCGCCAGCAGCTTGGTTCCCTCCCCGGGGGGAAATGAGCAGTTCTTC. Translated: CASSLVPSPGGNEQFF. V is TRBV5-1 and J is TRBJ2-1, with 7 bases that match TRBD2. Germline CDR1 and CDR2: SGHRS and YFSETQ. The CDR3 runs to 16 residues. The V gene end was trimmed by 0 bases and the J gene end by 7 bases; junction bases not matched to a gene: 10.

The CDR3 protein is CASSEGGAGKSYEQYF. Written as DNA, the CDR3 is TGCGCCAGCAGTGAGGGGGGGGCCGGTAAATCCTACGAGCAGTACTTC. The chain employs TRBV10-2 and TRBJ2-7; a possible D gene is TRBD2 (7 bases). This CDR3 has 16 amino acids. With 2 bases removed from V and 1 base from J, the gap between germline ends came to 15 bases. Germline V lookup: CDR1 WSHSY, CDR2 SAAADI.

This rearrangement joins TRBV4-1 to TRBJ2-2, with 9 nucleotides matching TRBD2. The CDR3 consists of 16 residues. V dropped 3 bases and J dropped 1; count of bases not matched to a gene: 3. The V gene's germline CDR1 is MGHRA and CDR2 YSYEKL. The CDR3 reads CASSQLAGMNTGELFF. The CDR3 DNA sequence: TGCGCCAGCAGCCAGCTAGCGGGAATGAACACCGGGGAGCTGTTTTTT.

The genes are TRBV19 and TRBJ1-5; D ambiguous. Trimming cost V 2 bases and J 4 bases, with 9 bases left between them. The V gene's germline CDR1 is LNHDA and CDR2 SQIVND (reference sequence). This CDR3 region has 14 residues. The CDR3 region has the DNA TGTGCCAGTAGTATAAGACGGGAGAATCAGCCCCAGCATTTT. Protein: CASSIRRENQPQHF.

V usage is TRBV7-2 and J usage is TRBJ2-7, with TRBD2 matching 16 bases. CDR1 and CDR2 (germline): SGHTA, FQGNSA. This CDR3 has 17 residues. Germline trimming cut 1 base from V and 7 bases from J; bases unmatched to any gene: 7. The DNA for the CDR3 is TGTGCCAGCAGCTTAGAAGGGACTAGCGGGAGGGCGGGTGAGCAGTACTTC. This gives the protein CASSLEGTSGRAGEQYF.

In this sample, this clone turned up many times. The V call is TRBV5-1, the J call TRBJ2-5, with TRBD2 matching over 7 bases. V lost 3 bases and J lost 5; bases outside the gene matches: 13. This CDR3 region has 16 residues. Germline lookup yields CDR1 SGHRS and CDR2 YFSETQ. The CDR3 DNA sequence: TGCGCCAGCAGCTCGGGGATGGGCGGGAGATGGGAGACCCAGTACTTC. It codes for CASSSGMGGRWETQYF.

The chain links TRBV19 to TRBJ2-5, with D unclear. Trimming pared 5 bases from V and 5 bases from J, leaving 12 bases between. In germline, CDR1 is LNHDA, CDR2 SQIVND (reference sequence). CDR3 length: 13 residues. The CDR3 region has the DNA TGTGCCAGTAGTGGCCTAGGAGTGGAGACCCAGTACTTC. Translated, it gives CASSGLGVETQYF.

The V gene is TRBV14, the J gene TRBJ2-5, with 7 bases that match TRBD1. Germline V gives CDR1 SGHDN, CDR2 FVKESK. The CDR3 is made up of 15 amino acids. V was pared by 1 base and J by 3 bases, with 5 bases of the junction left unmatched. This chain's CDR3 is CASSQGTTGEETQYF. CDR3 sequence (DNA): TGTGCCAGCAGCCAAGGTACTACAGGGGAAGAGACCCAGTACTTC.

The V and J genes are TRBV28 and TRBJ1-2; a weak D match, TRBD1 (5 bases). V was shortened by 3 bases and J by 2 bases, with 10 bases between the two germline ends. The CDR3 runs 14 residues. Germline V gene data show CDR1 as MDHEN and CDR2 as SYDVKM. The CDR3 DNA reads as TGTGCCAGCAGTTTCCTGACAGCCAACTATGGCTACACCTTC. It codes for CASSFLTANYGYTF.

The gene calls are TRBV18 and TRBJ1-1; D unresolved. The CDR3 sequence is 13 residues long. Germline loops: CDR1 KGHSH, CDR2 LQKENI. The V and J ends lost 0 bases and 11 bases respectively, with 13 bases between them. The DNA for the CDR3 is TGTGCCAGCTCACCACCGGGTGCCGGTTCGGCTTTCTTT. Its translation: CASSPPGAGSAFF.

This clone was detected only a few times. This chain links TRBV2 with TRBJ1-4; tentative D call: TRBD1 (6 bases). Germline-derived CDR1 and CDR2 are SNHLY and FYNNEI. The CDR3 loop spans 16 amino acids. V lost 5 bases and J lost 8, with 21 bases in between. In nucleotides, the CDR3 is TGTGCCAGCAGTTACCAGGACCCAGGACAGATAGAAAAACTGTTTTTT. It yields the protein CASSYQDPGQIEKLFF.

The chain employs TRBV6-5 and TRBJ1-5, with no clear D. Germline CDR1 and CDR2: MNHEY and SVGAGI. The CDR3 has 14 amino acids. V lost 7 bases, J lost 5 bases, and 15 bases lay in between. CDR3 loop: CASTRTYRDQPQHF. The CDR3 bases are TGTGCCAGCACCCGAACTTACAGAGATCAGCCCCAGCATTTT.

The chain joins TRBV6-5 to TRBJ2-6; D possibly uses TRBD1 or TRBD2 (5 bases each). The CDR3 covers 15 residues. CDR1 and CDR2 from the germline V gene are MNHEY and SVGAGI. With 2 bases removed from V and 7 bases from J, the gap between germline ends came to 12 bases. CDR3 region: CASSYRGLGANVLTF. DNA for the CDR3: TGTGCCAGCAGTTACCGGGGCCTGGGAGCCAACGTCCTGACTTTC.

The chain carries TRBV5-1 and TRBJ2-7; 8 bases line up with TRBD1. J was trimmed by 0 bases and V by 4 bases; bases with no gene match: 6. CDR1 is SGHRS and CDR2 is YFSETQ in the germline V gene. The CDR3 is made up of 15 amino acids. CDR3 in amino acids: CASSTRTGSSYEQYF. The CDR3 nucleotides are TGCGCCAGCAGCACCCGGACAGGGAGCTCCTACGAGCAGTACTTC. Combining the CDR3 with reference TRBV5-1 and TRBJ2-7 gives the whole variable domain KAGVTQTPRYLIKTRGQQVTLSCSPISGHRSVSWYQQTPGQGLQFLFEYFSETQRNKGNFPGRFSGRQFSNSRSEMNVSTLELGDSALYLCASSTRTGSSYEQYFGPGTRLTVT.